The sequence of this T cell receptor beta chain was determined in a study of response to subunit inactivated influenza vaccine. The CDR3 length is 13 residues. V lost 6 bases and J lost 6, with 12 bases in between. Germline CDR1 and CDR2: SGHKS and YYEKEE (reference sequence). TCRdb analysed the RT-PCR reads with MiXCR anew, one entry per CDR3 protein. The table records roughly 630,000 distinct CDR3 sequences, approximately 15% of them present only once. The source of this sequence is a man in his fifties who received an inactivated influenza vaccine. The sample consisted of PBMCs from blood, taken 14 to 15 days before vaccination. The chain joins TRBV5-5 to TRBJ2-2; perhaps TRBD1 as D (5 bases). The CDR3 bases are TGTGCCAGCAATCGTCAGGGATCCGGGGAGCTGTTTTTT. The encoded protein is CASNRQGSGELFF.